This T cell receptor beta chain was recovered during a study of vaccination and CD4 T cells after COVID-19. Study-wide findings and caveats: Convalescent patients had 304 of 307 vaccine-specific clones showing spike mono-reactivity.

V lost 5 bases to trimming and J lost 7 bases; unmatched junction nucleotides: 16. The CDR3 extends over 18 amino acids. CDR1 and CDR2 from the germline V gene are SGDLS and YYNGEE. In the case of this clonotype: Antigen unknown.

With the Oncomine TCR Beta short-read assay, DNA from cultured CD4+ T cells was sequenced. TCRdb redid the calling of the PCR reads with MiXCR, one entry per CDR3 protein. This sample carries about 14,000 distinct CDR3 sequences, roughly 27% of them seen once, and the ten largest clones take under 20%. Treatment: roughly 11-day PBMC culture with coronavirus spike peptide pools or control peptides (ViraFEST assay). Sequencing was done on a sample of cultured CD4+ T cells from blood. The chain combines TRBV9 with TRBJ2-1, with 12 bases identical to TRBD2. The clonotype comes from a human donor with COVID-19. This chain's CDR3 is CASSLVSSGGAVRNEQFF. In DNA form, the CDR3 reads TGTGCCAGCAGTTTAGTTTCTAGCGGGGGGGCCGTGAGGAATGAGCAGTTCTTC.